The entry below describes one TCR beta chain. The V gene's germline CDR1 is LGHDT and CDR2 YNNKEL (reference sequence). The CDR3 has 12 amino acids. V was pared by 9 bases and J by 6 bases, with 5 bases of the junction left unmatched. Via MiXCR, TCRdb re-called the 5' RACE reads, giving one row per CDR3 protein. The sample lists over 85,000 distinct CDR3 sequences, about 12% occurring once. The data were obtained in a study of early T cells in non-severe SARS-CoV-2 infection. Sequencing input: whole blood. This chain connects TRBV3-1 to TRBJ1-1; the match to TRBD1 covers 9 bases. The clonotype was recovered from an adult who was a healthcare worker with PCR-confirmed SARS-CoV-2 infection or an uninfected control (not recorded which). CDR3 bases: TGTGCCAGAGCGGACAGGGGTCCTGAAGCTTTCTTT. Its protein product is CARADRGPEAFF.